These 20 T cell receptor beta chains share one sample of origin, sequenced in a study of cytomegalovirus exposure and HLA in healthy donors. PCR involved 60 Vbeta and 13 Jbeta primers. Libraries were prepared by immunoSEQ multiplex PCR; TCRdb keeps only in-frame clonotypes and omits some of them. The sample holds 150,000 or so clones, 80% to 90% seen once. The sequencing input was PBMCs. The origin of the receptors is a man younger than 30 in good health and CMV-seropositive.

The gene calls are TRBV9 and TRBJ2-1; TRBD2 might be the D (6 bases). The CDR3 runs to 16 residues. V was cut by 0 bases and J by 0 bases, with 10 bases left in between. Germline V gives CDR1 SGDLS, CDR2 YYNGEE. CDR3 loop: CASSVGLGGSYNEQFF. CDR3 sequence (DNA): TGTGCCAGCAGCGTAGGATTGGGGGGCTCCTACAATGAGCAGTTCTTC.

The V and J genes are TRBV5-1 and TRBJ2-7, with D possibly matching TRBD1 (8 bases). Trimming removed 3 bases at V and 2 bases at J, with 15 bases between. CDR1 and CDR2 from the germline V gene are SGHRS and YFSETQ. The CDR3 consists of 15 residues. This CDR3 is CASSSQGAGAYEQYF. CDR3 bases: TGCGCCAGCAGCTCTCAGGGGGCGGGGGCCTACGAGCAGTACTTC.

V usage is TRBV14 and J usage is TRBJ2-7, with a tentative D call TRBD1 (6 bases). Per the germline V gene, CDR1 is SGHDN and CDR2 is FVKESK. This CDR3 has 13 amino acids. V lost 4 bases and J lost 2, with 9 bases in between. Here the CDR3 DNA reads TGTGCCAGCAGCCCGACAGGTACCTACGAGCAGTACTTC. Its translation is CASSPTGTYEQYF.

The gene calls are TRBV19 and TRBJ1-1; tentative D call: TRBD1 (5 bases). CDR3 length: 11 residues. V was pared by 6 bases and J by 11 bases, with 13 bases between. From germline, CDR1 is LNHDA and CDR2 SQIVND (reference sequence). Here the CDR3 reads CASSRFGGAFF. DNA of the CDR3: TGTGCCAGTAGCAGATTTGGGGGGGCTTTCTTT.

The V call is TRBV4-3, the J call TRBJ2-5; 11 bases line up with TRBD2. CDR3 length: 15 residues. Per germline, CDR1 LGHNA and CDR2 YSLEER. J was trimmed by 1 base and V by 3 bases; bases with no gene match: 1. CDR3 residues: CASSQGLAVQETQYF. In DNA, the CDR3 is TGCGCCAGCAGCCAGGGACTAGCGGTCCAAGAGACCCAGTACTTC.

The V and J genes are TRBV9 and TRBJ1-1, with 8 bases identical to TRBD1. J gave up 3 bases and V 2 bases, and 6 bases lay outside the gene matches. Germline V lookup: CDR1 SGDLS, CDR2 YYNGEE. This CDR3 region has 15 residues. CDR3 sequence reads: CASSVRQGRDTEAFF. CDR3 DNA: TGTGCCAGCAGCGTTAGACAGGGGCGCGACACTGAAGCTTTCTTT.

The gene calls are TRBV9 and TRBJ2-5; D not resolved. With 0 bases removed from V and 5 bases from J, the gap between germline ends came to 5 bases. This CDR3 contains 12 residues. CDR1 is SGDLS, CDR2 YYNGEE, per germline. The CDR3 loop reads CASSVDGETQYF. The CDR3 DNA sequence: TGTGCCAGCAGCGTAGACGGGGAGACCCAGTACTTC. The complete variable domain, with remaining parts taken from reference TRBV9 and TRBJ2-5, reads DSGVTQTPKHLITATGQRVTLRCSPRSGDLSVYWYQQSLDQGLQFLIQYYNGEERAKGNILERFSAQQFPDLHSELNLSSLELGDSALYFCASSVDGETQYFGPGTRLLVL.

The rearrangement joins TRBV6-1 to TRBJ2-1, with 12 bases fitting TRBD2. Trimming cost V 2 bases and J 9 bases; bases outside gene matches: 8. The CDR3 is made up of 16 amino acids. Germline-derived CDR1 and CDR2 are MNHNS and SASEGT. The CDR3 bases are TGTGCCAGCAGTGAATACCTAGCGGGGGGGCGGAGTGAGCAGTTCTTC. It codes for CASSEYLAGGRSEQFF.

The chain links TRBV5-1 to TRBJ2-1; 10 positions agree with TRBD2. Per germline, CDR1 SGHRS and CDR2 YFSETQ. Unmatched junction bases numbered 6, after V lost 4 bases and J lost 5 bases. The CDR3 length is 15 residues. This CDR3 is CASSPSGGANNEQFF. The CDR3 DNA reads TGCGCCAGCAGCCCAAGCGGGGGGGCCAACAATGAGCAGTTCTTC.

This clone occurred a few times. The same CDR3 is also encoded by other DNA sequences in this sample. V and J are TRBV6-1 and TRBJ1-2; 7 bases fit TRBD1. This CDR3 is built from 15 residues. CDR1 and CDR2 (germline): MNHNS, SASEGT. The J segment lost 0 bases and the V segment lost 3 bases, leaving 4 bases of the junction unmatched. CDR3 sequence (DNA): TGTGCCAGCAGTGATTGGACAGGACCTAACTATGGCTACACCTTC. Amino acids: CASSDWTGPNYGYTF.

As regards this clone: The identical CDR3 is also encoded by other nucleotide sequences in the sample. This chain joins TRBV5-6 and TRBJ1-1; TRBD1 matches 9 bases. The germline V gene has CDR1 SGHDT and CDR2 YYEEEE. With 3 bases clipped from V and 1 base from J, the junction kept 1 base outside the gene matches. This CDR3 has 14 residues. CDR3: CASSWDRANTEAFF. The CDR3 DNA is TGTGCCAGCAGCTGGGACAGGGCGAACACTGAAGCTTTCTTT.

The J gene is TRBJ2-3, the V gene TRBV10-3; D perhaps matches TRBD2 (5 bases). V gave up 7 bases and J gave up 0 bases, with 11 bases separating them. The CDR3 is made up of 14 amino acids. Germline loops: CDR1 ENHRY, CDR2 SYGVKD. CDR3 nucleotide sequence: TGTGCCATCACGGGGAGCCACAGCACAGATACGCAGTATTTT. Translating it yields CAITGSHSTDTQYF.

As concerns this clone: One end of the junction fails to match germline, which may point to a read error. The V call is TRBV5-8, the J call TRBJ2-4; TRBD1 agrees at 10 bases. CDR1 is SGHTS and CDR2 is YDEGEE in the germline V gene. This CDR3 is built from 17 residues. CDR3 DNA sequence: TGTGCCAGCAGCATGGGTCGGGACAGGGGATGGAGAAACAGTCAGTACTTC. Amino acid sequence: CASSMGRDRGWRNSQYF. The variable domain in full, with the rest retrieved from reference TRBV5-8 and TRBJ2-4, is EAGVTQSPTHLIKTRGQQATLRCSPISGHTSVYWYQQALGLGLQFLLWYDEGEERNRGNFPPRFSGRQFPNYSSELNVNALELEDSALYLCASSMGRDRGWRNSQYFGAGTRLSVL.

The J gene is TRBJ1-4, the V gene TRBV6-5; unclear D gene. The CDR3 is made up of 13 amino acids. The germline V and J ends were trimmed by 0 bases and 4 bases, with 3 bases remaining between them. Germline loops: CDR1 MNHEY, CDR2 SVGAGI. The CDR3 sequence: CASSYSLNEKLFF. The CDR3 nucleotides read TGTGCCAGCAGTTACTCCCTTAATGAAAAACTGTTTTTT.

The rearrangement uses TRBV6-4 and TRBJ1-3, with D tentatively TRBD1 (6 bases). Germline V gene data show CDR1 as MRHNA and CDR2 as SNTAGT. This CDR3 region has 13 residues. Trimming pared 8 bases from V and 5 bases from J, leaving 13 bases between. The CDR3 DNA sequence: TGTGCCAGCGGCAGGGGACACCGAAACACCATATATTTT. The encoded protein is CASGRGHRNTIYF.

The V call is TRBV19, the J call TRBJ1-1; a weak D match, TRBD1 (5 bases). The CDR3 is made up of 15 amino acids. Germline-derived CDR1 and CDR2 are LNHDA and SQIVND (reference sequence). V was pared by 2 bases and J by 5 bases, with 15 bases between. This CDR3 reads CASSIRSPGGTEAFF. The CDR3 nucleotides read TGTGCCAGTAGTATAAGATCCCCCGGGGGAACTGAAGCTTTCTTT.

This chain links TRBV5-1 with TRBJ1-3, with D hard to call. V was clipped by 0 bases and J by 4 bases, with 11 bases between them. Germline lookup yields CDR1 SGHRS and CDR2 YFSETQ. This CDR3 region has 15 residues. The CDR3 DNA is TGCGCCAGCAGCTTGGCCGGCGCGCGGGGAAACACCATATATTTT. This encodes CASSLAGARGNTIYF.

The rearrangement uses TRBV4-3 and TRBJ2-2; D unclear. Germline V gives CDR1 LGHNA, CDR2 YSLEER. This CDR3 has 16 amino acids. V shed 0 bases and J shed 1 base, with 9 bases lying between them. CDR3 DNA sequence: TGCGCCAGCAGCCAAGATCTGGTCAGGAACACCGGGGAGCTGTTTTTT. Translated, it gives CASSQDLVRNTGELFF.

The genes are TRBV21-1 and TRBJ1-2; the DNA was not compared with TRBD1, the D call given in the table. TRBV21-1 has pseudogene status. This CDR3 has 21 residues. CDR3 sequence reads: CASSKCPKRTQGLGSNYGYTF. CDR3 sequence (DNA): TGTGCCAGCAGCAAATGCCCAAAACGGACGCAGGGTTTGGGGTCTAACTATGGCTACACCTTC.

V usage is TRBV15 and J usage is TRBJ2-5; D call uncertain. The better agreement between TRBJ2-7 and the DNA end casts doubt on the J call. Germline CDR1 reads LNHNV; CDR2 reads YYDKDF (reference sequence). The CDR3 loop spans 14 amino acids. The CDR3, as DNA: TGTGCCACCAGCAGAGACACAGTCTCCTACGAGCAGTACTTC. Translated, it gives CATSRDTVSYEQYF.